These T cell receptor beta chains were read from a single sample in a study of T cell changes during pregnancy in multiple sclerosis. Measured with immunoSEQ multiplex PCR; TCRdb has only the in-frame clones, and not every one. The table includes around 49,000 clones, nearly 90% detected once. The sequences come from peripheral blood, collected after pregnancy. The receptors derive from a female donor in good health, enrolled as a control in a pregnancy study. The CDR3 runs from the conserved cysteine through the conserved F or W. The D gene is left open where the match is weak. Only some rows state a clone size, as once, few, many or a class for expanded clones.

j_call clone_size d_call v_call cdr3_nt cdr3_aa
TRBJ2-5 - - TRBV7-9 TGTGCCAGCAGCTTCCACCGAGGCGGCCAAGAGACCCAGTACTTC CASSFHRGGQETQYF
TRBJ1-4 - - TRBV11-2 TGTGCCAGCAGCCTCAGATTTAATGAAAAACTGTTTTTT CASSLRFNEKLFF
TRBJ2-6 once - TRBV4-3 TGCGCCAGCAGCCAAGTTACAGGCGCTGGGGCCAACGTCCTGACTTTC CASSQVTGAGANVLTF
TRBJ2-3 - - TRBV6-1 TGTGCCAGCAGTGAGGTGGTGGGGGACAAAGATACGCAGTATTTT CASSEVVGDKDTQYF
TRBJ2-7 - - TRBV5-1 TGCGCCAGCAGCTTGGGCAGGGCAGCCGACGAGCAGTACTTC CASSLGRAADEQYF
TRBJ1-1 once TRBD1 TRBV5-1 TGCGCCAGCAGGGATGACAGGGAGGCTGAAGCTTTCTTT CASRDDREAEAFF
TRBJ1-5 - - TRBV30 TGTGCCTGGAGCCCCGGAGGCAATCAGCCCCAGCATTTT CAWSPGGNQPQHF
TRBJ1-1 - TRBD1 TRBV6-6 TGTGCCAGCAGTTATCCTGGACAGGGGAGCACTGAAGCTTTCTTT CASSYPGQGSTEAFF
TRBJ2-2 - TRBD2 TRBV30 TGTGCCTGGAGACTAGCGGGAGAAGCCGGGGAGCTGTTTTTT CAWRLAGEAGELFF
TRBJ2-5 - TRBD2 TRBV7-9 TGTGCCAGCAGCTTAAGGGACTATGAGACCCAGTACTTC CASSLRDYETQYF
TRBJ2-1 - - TRBV6-1 TGTGCCCTAGCGAGCGGAACCTACAATGAGCAGTTCTTC CALASGTYNEQFF